Shown below are 7 T cell receptor beta chains from a single sample sequenced in a study of blood T cell repertoires in COVID-19. Method: immunoSEQ multiplex PCR; TCRdb's copy keeps in-frame clones and lacks some. Altogether about 110,000 clones are present, 80% to 90% being singletons, with the ten largest covering 2.1%. Material for sequencing was peripheral blood. The receptor set was obtained from a human donor in a cohort sampled during active COVID-19.

The chain employs TRBV5-1 and TRBJ2-5; D remains unclear. CDR1 is SGHRS and CDR2 is YFSETQ in the germline V gene. Between the trimmed V and J ends, which lost 1 base and 6 bases, there was a span of 13 bases. The length of the CDR3 is 14 residues. The DNA for the CDR3 is TGCGCCAGCAGCTTGTTCACTGAGGTGAAGACCCAGTACTTC. This encodes CASSLFTEVKTQYF.

The chain is built from TRBV7-6 and TRBJ2-7, with TRBD2 identical over 8 bases. J gave up 2 bases and V 4 bases, and 10 bases lay outside the gene matches. CDR1 is SGHVS and CDR2 is FNYEAQ in the germline V gene. The CDR3 has 16 residues. The DNA of the CDR3 is TGTGCCAGCAGCTCTAGGGCCGGGGGGGGAACCTACGAGCAGTACTTC. This codes for CASSSRAGGGTYEQYF.

This chain connects TRBV23-1 to TRBJ1-3; 9 bases are shared with TRBD1. TRBV23-1 is recorded as an ORF, its role being uncertain. CDR3 length: 18 amino acids. V dropped 2 bases and J dropped 0; count of bases not matched to a gene: 8. Here the CDR3 reads CASSQEGQGLFSGNTIYF. The CDR3 DNA is TGCGCCAGCAGTCAAGAGGGACAGGGACTTTTCTCTGGAAACACCATATATTTT.

The CDR3 region has the DNA TGTGCCAGCAGCCAGTGGGACAGACCAACCTACGAGCAGTACTTC. This encodes CASSQWDRPTYEQYF. J is TRBJ2-7 and V is TRBV7-9, with TRBD1 matching 7 bases. The V segment lost 5 bases and the J segment 2 bases; nucleotides outside the gene matches: 9. The CDR3 spans 15 residues. From germline, CDR1 is SEHNR and CDR2 FQNEAQ (reference sequence).

The chain carries TRBV20-1 and TRBJ2-7; TRBD1 matches 7 bases. The CDR3 contains 14 residues. Germline V CDR1 and CDR2: DFQATT, SNEGSKA (reference sequence). The trim removed 6 bases at V and 0 bases at J, leaving 8 bases unmatched. CDR3: CSASQAGGSYEQYF. The DNA for the CDR3 is TGCAGTGCCAGTCAGGCAGGGGGCTCCTACGAGCAGTACTTC.

A remark on this clone: This sample includes further DNA sequences coding for the same CDR3. The chain carries TRBV5-1 and TRBJ2-2, with 9 positions matching TRBD2. Germline CDR1 reads SGHRS; CDR2 reads YFSETQ. The length of the CDR3 is 15 residues. V was pared by 0 bases and J by 5 bases, with 2 bases of the junction left unmatched. The CDR3 sequence is CASSLGLAGTGELFF. CDR3 sequence (DNA): TGCGCCAGCAGCTTGGGGCTAGCGGGAACCGGGGAGCTGTTTTTT.

The rearrangement uses TRBV7-2 and TRBJ2-2; no firm D call. V lost 5 bases, J lost 4 bases, and 8 bases lay in between. CDR1 is SGHTA, CDR2 FQGNSA, per germline. The CDR3 spans 13 residues. The chain's CDR3 is CASSLSVTGELFF. The CDR3 bases are TGTGCCAGCAGCCTTAGTGTCACCGGGGAGCTGTTTTTT. The entire variable domain, with the rest obtained from reference TRBV7-2 and TRBJ2-2, is as follows: GAGVSQSPSNKVTEKGKDVELRCDPISGHTALYWYRQSLGQGLEFLIYFQGNSAPDKSGLPSDRFSAERTGGSVSTLTIQRTQQEDSAVYLCASSLSVTGELFFGEGSRLTVL.